This record looks at one T cell receptor beta chain sequence and its context. This sample was included in a study of blood T cell repertoires in COVID-19. Method: immunoSEQ multiplex PCR; TCRdb's copy keeps in-frame clones and lacks some. The repertoire has 150,000 to 200,000 clones, about 88% of them found once; the top ten carry around 23%. CDR1 is WNHNN, CDR2 SYGVQD, per germline (reference sequence). The length of the CDR3 is 17 residues. J was trimmed by 2 bases and V by 4 bases; bases with no gene match: 10. Sequencing was performed on PBMCs or T cells enriched from blood (not recorded which). The rearrangement joins TRBV10-1 to TRBJ2-1, with 8 bases aligning to TRBD2. This clonotype originated in a woman aged 35 to 49 in a cohort exposed to, infected with or recovered from COVID-19 (not recorded which). The CDR3 nucleotides read TGCGCCAGCAGTGCCTCGGAGCGGGGGTCCACCTACAATGAGCAGTTCTTC. Amino acids: CASSASERGSTYNEQFF.